This T cell receptor (beta chain) was sequenced in a study of blood T cell repertoires in COVID-19. Study at large: The samples span acute and convalescent COVID-19 from the United States, Italy and Spain. T cells, B-cell-depleted T cells, or PBMCs provided the cDNA or gDNA that served as material.

The ends were cut back, 0 bases at V and 3 bases at J, with 9 bases in the middle. CDR3 length: 15 amino acids. Germline V gene data show CDR1 as LGHNA and CDR2 as YSLEER. The method was immunoSEQ multiplex PCR; TCRdb's version includes in-frame clones alone and lacks a portion of them. The data hold 140,000 to 150,000 clones, with 75% to 90% observed a single time. Recruited during active infection, patients (from Seattle) were subsequently followed longitudinally. The sample was peripheral blood. This TCR was recovered from a man in his late teens or twenties with COVID-19, enrolled during active disease. The chain carries TRBV4-3 and TRBJ1-3, with no clear D. The CDR3 is CASSQEFYSGNTIYF. The CDR3 DNA reads TGCGCCAGCAGCCAAGAATTCTACAGTGGAAACACCATATATTTT.